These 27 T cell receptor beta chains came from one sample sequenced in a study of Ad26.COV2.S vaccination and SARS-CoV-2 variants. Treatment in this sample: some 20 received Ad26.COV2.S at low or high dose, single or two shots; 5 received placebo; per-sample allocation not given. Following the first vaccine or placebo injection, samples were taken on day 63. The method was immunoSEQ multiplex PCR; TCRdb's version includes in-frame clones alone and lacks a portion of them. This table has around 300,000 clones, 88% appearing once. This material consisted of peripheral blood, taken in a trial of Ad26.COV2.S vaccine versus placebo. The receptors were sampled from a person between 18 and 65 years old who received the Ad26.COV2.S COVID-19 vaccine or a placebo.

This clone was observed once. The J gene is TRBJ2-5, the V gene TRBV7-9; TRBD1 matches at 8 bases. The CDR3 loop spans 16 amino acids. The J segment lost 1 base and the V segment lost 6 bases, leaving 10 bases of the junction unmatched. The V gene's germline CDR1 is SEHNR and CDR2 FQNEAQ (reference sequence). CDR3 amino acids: CASSDPDRVAQETQYF. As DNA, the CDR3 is TGTGCCAGCAGTGACCCGGACAGGGTGGCCCAAGAGACCCAGTACTTC.

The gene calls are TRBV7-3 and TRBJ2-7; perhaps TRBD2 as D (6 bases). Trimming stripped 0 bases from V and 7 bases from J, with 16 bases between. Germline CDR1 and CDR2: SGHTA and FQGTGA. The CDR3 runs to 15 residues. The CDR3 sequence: CASSLTYGGPREQYF. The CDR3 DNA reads TGTGCCAGCAGCTTAACGTATGGAGGGCCTAGGGAGCAGTACTTC.

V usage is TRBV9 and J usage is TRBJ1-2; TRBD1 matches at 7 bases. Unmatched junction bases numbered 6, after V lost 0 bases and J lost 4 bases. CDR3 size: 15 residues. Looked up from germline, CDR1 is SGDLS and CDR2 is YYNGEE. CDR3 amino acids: CASSVGAGTVYGYTF. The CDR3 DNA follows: TGTGCCAGCAGCGTAGGGGCCGGGACAGTCTATGGCTACACCTTC.

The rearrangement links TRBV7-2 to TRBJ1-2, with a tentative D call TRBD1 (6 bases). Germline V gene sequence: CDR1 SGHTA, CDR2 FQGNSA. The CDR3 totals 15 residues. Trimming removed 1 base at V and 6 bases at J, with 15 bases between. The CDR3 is CASSLEIAQGNGYTF. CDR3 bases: TGTGCCAGCAGCTTAGAGATTGCACAGGGAAATGGCTACACCTTC.

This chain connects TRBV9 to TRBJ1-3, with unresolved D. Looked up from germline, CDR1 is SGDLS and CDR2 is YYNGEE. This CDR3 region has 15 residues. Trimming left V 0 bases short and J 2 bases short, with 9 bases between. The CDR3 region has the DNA TGTGCCAGCAGCGTAGGGGTAGACACTGGAAACACCATATATTTT. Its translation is CASSVGVDTGNTIYF.

CDR3 residues: CASSLGLAGVSNTGELFF. In DNA form, the CDR3 reads TGTGCCAGCAGCCTCGGACTAGCGGGAGTATCGAACACCGGGGAGCTGTTTTTT. The rearrangement uses TRBV28 and TRBJ2-2; 13 bases fit TRBD2. This CDR3 has 18 amino acids. Unmatched junction bases numbered 7, after V lost 6 bases and J lost 0 bases. Germline values: CDR1 MDHEN, CDR2 SYDVKM.

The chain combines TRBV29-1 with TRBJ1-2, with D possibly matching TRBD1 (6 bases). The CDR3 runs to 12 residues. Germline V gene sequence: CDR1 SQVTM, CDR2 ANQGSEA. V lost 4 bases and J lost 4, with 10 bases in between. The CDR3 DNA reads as TGCAGCGTTGGGGGACAAGTCTATGGCTACACCTTC. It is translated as CSVGGQVYGYTF.

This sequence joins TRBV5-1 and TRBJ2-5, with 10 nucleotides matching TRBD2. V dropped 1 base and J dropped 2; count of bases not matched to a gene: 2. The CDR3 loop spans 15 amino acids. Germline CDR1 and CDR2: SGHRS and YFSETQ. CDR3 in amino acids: CASSLTSGAQETQYF. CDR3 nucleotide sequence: TGCGCCAGCAGCTTGACTAGCGGGGCGCAAGAGACCCAGTACTTC.

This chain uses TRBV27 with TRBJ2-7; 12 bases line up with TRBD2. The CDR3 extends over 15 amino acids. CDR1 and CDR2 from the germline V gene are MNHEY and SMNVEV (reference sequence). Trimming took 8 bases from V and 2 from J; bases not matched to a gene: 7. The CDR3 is CASSPGLAGTYEQYF. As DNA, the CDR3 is TGTGCCAGCTCCCCGGGACTAGCGGGTACCTACGAGCAGTACTTC.

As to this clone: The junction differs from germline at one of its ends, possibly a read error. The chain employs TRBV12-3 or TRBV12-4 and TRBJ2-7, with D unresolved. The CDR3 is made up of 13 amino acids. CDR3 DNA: TGTGCCAGCAGCACGCTAAAGTCGATGGAGCAGTGCTTC. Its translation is CASSTLKSMEQCF.

The CDR3 DNA sequence: TGTGCCAGTAGTACCCGGGACCGGAGCAATCAGCCCCAGCATTTT. This gives the protein CASSTRDRSNQPQHF. The chain carries TRBV19 and TRBJ1-5; TRBD1 is a possible D gene (5 bases). Between the trimmed V and J ends, which lost 4 bases and 1 base, there was a span of 11 bases. The CDR3 totals 15 residues. CDR1 LNHDA and CDR2 SQIVND come from the germline V gene (reference sequence).

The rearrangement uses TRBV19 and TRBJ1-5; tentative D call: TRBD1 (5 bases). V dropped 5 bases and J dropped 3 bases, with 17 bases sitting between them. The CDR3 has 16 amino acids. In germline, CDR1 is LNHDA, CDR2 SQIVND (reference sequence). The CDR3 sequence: CASSAVRQRSNQPQHF. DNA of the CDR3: TGTGCCAGTAGTGCTGTCCGACAGCGCTCCAATCAGCCCCAGCATTTT.

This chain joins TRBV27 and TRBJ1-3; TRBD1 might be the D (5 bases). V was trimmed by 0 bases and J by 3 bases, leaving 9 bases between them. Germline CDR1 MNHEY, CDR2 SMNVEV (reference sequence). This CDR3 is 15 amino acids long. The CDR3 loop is CASSLSGGSGNTIYF. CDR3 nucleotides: TGTGCCAGCAGTTTATCCGGGGGAAGTGGAAACACCATATATTTT.

The CDR3 nucleotides are TGTGCCAGCAGCCGACTAGCGCTCGAGACCCAGTACTTC. Its protein is CASSRLALETQYF. This sequence joins TRBV14 and TRBJ2-5; 8 bases are shared with TRBD2. The germline V gene has CDR1 SGHDN and CDR2 FVKESK. V trimming: 4 bases; J trimming: 5 bases; junction bases outside the gene matches: 3. The CDR3 spans 13 residues.

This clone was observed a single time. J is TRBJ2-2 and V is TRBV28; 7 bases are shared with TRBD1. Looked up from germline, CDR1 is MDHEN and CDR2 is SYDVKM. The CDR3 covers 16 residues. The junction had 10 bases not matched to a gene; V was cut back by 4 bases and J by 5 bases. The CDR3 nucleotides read TGTGCCAGCAGTTCTCCGGGACAGAGGTCAACCGGGGAGCTGTTTTTT. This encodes CASSSPGQRSTGELFF.

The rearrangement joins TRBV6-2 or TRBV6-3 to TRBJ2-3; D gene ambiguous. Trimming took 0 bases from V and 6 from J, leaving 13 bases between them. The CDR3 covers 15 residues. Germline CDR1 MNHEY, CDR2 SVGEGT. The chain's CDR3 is CASSYSPHPPDTQYF. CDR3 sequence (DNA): TGTGCCAGCAGTTACTCCCCCCACCCCCCCGATACGCAGTATTTT.

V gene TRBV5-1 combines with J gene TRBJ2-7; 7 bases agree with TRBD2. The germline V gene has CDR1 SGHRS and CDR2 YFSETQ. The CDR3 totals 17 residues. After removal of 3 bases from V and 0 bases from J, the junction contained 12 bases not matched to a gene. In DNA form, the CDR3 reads TGCGCCAGCAGCTCGGAAAAGAGCGGGACGGTCTCCTACGAGCAGTACTTC. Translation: CASSSEKSGTVSYEQYF.

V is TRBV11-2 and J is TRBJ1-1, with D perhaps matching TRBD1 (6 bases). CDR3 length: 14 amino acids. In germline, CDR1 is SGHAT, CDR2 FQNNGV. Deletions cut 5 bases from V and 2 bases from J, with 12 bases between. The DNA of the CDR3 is TGTGCCAGCAGCGCCCGACAGGTCAACACTGAAGCTTTCTTT. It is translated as CASSARQVNTEAFF.

The CDR3 DNA sequence: TGTGCCAGCAGCCAAGGTCTACTCGGGGGGGAAGCTTTCTTT. Residues: CASSQGLLGGEAFF. The V call is TRBV4-2, the J call TRBJ1-1; maybe TRBD1 (5 bases). The CDR3 is 14 residues long. The V gene lost 1 base and the J gene lost 8 bases, with 14 bases spanning the gap. Germline CDR1 reads LGHNA; CDR2 reads YNFKEQ.

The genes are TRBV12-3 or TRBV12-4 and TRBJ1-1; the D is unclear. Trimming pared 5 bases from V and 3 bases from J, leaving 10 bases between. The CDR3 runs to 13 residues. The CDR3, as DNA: TGTGCCAGCAGTCGAAGACGGGACACTGAAGCTTTCTTT. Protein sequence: CASSRRRDTEAFF.

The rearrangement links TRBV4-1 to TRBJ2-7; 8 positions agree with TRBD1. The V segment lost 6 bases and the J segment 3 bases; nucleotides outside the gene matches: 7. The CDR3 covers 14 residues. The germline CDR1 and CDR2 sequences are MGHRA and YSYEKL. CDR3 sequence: CASRPRTGSYEQYF. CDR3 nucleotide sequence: TGCGCCAGCAGGCCAAGGACAGGGAGCTACGAGCAGTACTTC.

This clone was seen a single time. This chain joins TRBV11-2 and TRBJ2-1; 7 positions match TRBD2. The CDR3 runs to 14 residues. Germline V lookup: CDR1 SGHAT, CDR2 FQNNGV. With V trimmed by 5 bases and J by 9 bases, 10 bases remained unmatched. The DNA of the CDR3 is TGTGCCAGCAGCCAACCTTCTACGGGGGGTGAGCAGTTCTTC. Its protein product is CASSQPSTGGEQFF.

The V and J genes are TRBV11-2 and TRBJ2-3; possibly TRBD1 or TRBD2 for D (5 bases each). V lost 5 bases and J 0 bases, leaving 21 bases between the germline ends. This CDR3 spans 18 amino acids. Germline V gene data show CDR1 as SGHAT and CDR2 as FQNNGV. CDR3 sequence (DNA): TGTGCCAGCAGCCCTAGAGTCCGTCCGGGACGGAGCACAGATACGCAGTATTTT. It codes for CASSPRVRPGRSTDTQYF.

CDR3 sequence reads: CASSSIGAGIYGYTF. CDR3 DNA sequence: TGTGCCAGCAGCTCTATTGGGGCAGGGATCTATGGCTACACCTTC. The genes are TRBV5-4 and TRBJ1-2, with D perhaps matching TRBD1 (5 bases). Trimming stripped 3 bases from V and 4 bases from J, with 16 bases between. The germline gives CDR1 SGHNT, CDR2 YYREEE (reference sequence). This CDR3 contains 15 residues.

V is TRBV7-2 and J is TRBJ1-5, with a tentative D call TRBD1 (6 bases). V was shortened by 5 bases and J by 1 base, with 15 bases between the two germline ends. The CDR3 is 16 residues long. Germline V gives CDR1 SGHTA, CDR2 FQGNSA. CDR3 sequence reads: CASSPRRGGSNQPQHF. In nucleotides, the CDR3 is TGTGCCAGCAGCCCCCGCAGGGGCGGGAGCAATCAGCCCCAGCATTTT. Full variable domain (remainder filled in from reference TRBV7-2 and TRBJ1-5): GAGVSQSPSNKVTEKGKDVELRCDPISGHTALYWYRQSLGQGLEFLIYFQGNSAPDKSGLPSDRFSAERTGGSVSTLTIQRTQQEDSAVYLCASSPRRGGSNQPQHFGDGTRLSIL.

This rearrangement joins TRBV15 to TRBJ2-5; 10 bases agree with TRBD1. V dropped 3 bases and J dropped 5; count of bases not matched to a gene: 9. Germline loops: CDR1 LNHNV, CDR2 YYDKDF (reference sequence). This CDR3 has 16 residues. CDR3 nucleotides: TGTGCCACCAGCAGGCTGGGACAGGGGCCGAAGGAGACCCAGTACTTC. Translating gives CATSRLGQGPKETQYF.

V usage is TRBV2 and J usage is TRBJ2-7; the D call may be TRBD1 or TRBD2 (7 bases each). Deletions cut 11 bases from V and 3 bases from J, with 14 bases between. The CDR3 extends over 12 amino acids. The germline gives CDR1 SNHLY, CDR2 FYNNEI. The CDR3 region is CAGGGQLYEQYF. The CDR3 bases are TGTGCCGGCGGGGGACAGCTCTACGAGCAGTACTTC.